One and the same sample provided the 2 T cell receptor beta chains below, sequenced in a study of CD8+ T cells in alopecia areata. Treatment defined: oral pan-JAK inhibitor, 5-10 mg twice daily. Extracted from the samples, RNA was reverse transcribed into cDNA to serve as the sequencing template. TCRdb keeps only in-frame clones here, not all; method: immunoSEQ multiplex PCR. The sample includes 200,000 or so clones, 58% seen only once; the top ten take 5.5%. Sequences were derived from CD4+ T cells sorted from blood, sampled at week 24, from a patient treated with tofacitinib. These receptors all come from a human donor with alopecia areata.

This chain links TRBV6-5 with TRBJ2-5, with D possibly being TRBD1 (5 bases). The germline V and J ends were trimmed by 5 bases and 2 bases, with 12 bases remaining between them. Germline values: CDR1 MNHEY, CDR2 SVGAGI. The CDR3 runs to 14 residues. The DNA for the CDR3 is TGTGCCAGCAGTAAACGACAGACACAAGAGACCCAGTACTTC. Amino acid sequence: CASSKRQTQETQYF.

This clone has only one observation. The rearrangement links TRBV30 to TRBJ2-1, with 9 bases identical to TRBD2. V shed 7 bases, J shed 11 bases, and the junction held 12 bases outside the gene matches. Per germline, CDR1 GTSNPN and CDR2 SVGIG (reference sequence). This CDR3 is 13 amino acids long. CDR3: CASVAGASSKQFF. The CDR3 nucleotides are TGTGCCTCGGTAGCGGGAGCGTCAAGCAAGCAGTTCTTC.